This is a list of T cell receptor beta chains from one sample in a study of T-cell reconstitution after alpha-beta-depleted transplantation in children. Via MiXCR, TCRdb re-called the PCR reads, giving one row per CDR3 protein. The table shows around 500,000 distinct CDR3 sequences, with roughly 24% occurring only once. The sequencing used PBMCs, mostly from graft donor cells, collected 360 days after TCRalphabeta/CD19-depleted stem cell transplant. All receptors come from a boy under two years old who had a stem cell transplant for acute myeloid leukemia, so the T cells may come from the graft donor. Both conserved end residues are part of each CDR3. A D gene is named only where the DNA matches it firmly. The size of a clone is reported for some rows only, either as once, few or many, or as a class for expanded clones.

v_call	clone_size	j_call	d_call	cdr3_nt	cdr3_aa
TRBV20-1	many	TRBJ1-4	TRBD1	TGCAGTGCTAGAGGCCCTAACAGGGGGGGAAATGAAAAACTGTTTTTT	CSARGPNRGGNEKLFF
TRBV7-8	few	TRBJ2-2	-	TGTGCCAGCTGGGGCCCCGGGGAGCTGTTTTTT	CASWGPGELFF
TRBV18	many	TRBJ2-7	-	TGTGCCAGCTCACCACTCCAGGGGGGGTACGAGCAGTACTTC	CASSPLQGGYEQYF
TRBV29-1	-	TRBJ2-7	TRBD2	TGCAGCGCTTTTAGCGGGGGGGCCTACGAGCAGTACTTC	CSAFSGGAYEQYF
TRBV27	-	TRBJ2-7	TRBD1	TGTGCCAGCAGTTTCTCCGGGACAGGGTACTACGAGCAGTACTTC	CASSFSGTGYYEQYF
TRBV24-1	few	TRBJ2-1	TRBD2	TGTGCCACCAGTGGCAGCGGGGGGGTTTTCAGGTACAATGAGCAGTTCTTC	CATSGSGGVFRYNEQFF
TRBV20-1	many	TRBJ2-1	TRBD2	TGCAGTGCACATAGCGGGGGGGCTTACAATGAGCAGTTCTTC	CSAHSGGAYNEQFF
TRBV20-1	few	TRBJ1-6	-	TGCAGTGCTATCTCAGGAAATTCACCCCTCCACTTT	CSAISGNSPLHF
TRBV6-5	-	TRBJ1-1	TRBD1	TGTGCCAGCAGTTACTCGGGGACAGGGAGGAACACTGAAGCTTTCTTT	CASSYSGTGRNTEAFF
TRBV25-1	few	TRBJ2-3	-	TGTGCCAGCAGTGAATTGTACATCACAGATACGCAGTATTTT	CASSELYITDTQYF
TRBV15	-	TRBJ2-1	-	TGTGCCACCAGCAGAGACGGGGGCGACAATGAGCAGTTCTTC	CATSRDGGDNEQFF
TRBV12-3/TRBV12-4	-	TRBJ2-5	TRBD2	TGTGCCAGCAGTTTAGGCCTAGCGGGGGGGACGTACCAAGAGACCCAGTACTTC	CASSLGLAGGTYQETQYF
TRBV30	many	TRBJ2-2	-	TGTGCCAGGGCGGCAGGGGGGACCGGGGAGCTGTTTTTT	CARAAGGTGELFF
TRBV6-5	many	TRBJ2-1	-	TGTGCCAGCAGTTACTCGAACAGCCCCTACAATGAGCAGTTCTTC	CASSYSNSPYNEQFF
TRBV5-1	few	TRBJ2-3	-	TGCGCCAGCAGCTGGAAGGACGACACAGATACGCAGTATTTT	CASSWKDDTDTQYF
TRBV12-3/TRBV12-4	-	TRBJ2-5	-	TGTGCCAGCAGTTCCAGAGATGGTTTTGAGACCCAGTACTTC	CASSSRDGFETQYF
TRBV6-1	once	TRBJ2-2	-	TGTGCCAGCAGCATCAGGGGAGGCGGCACCGGGGAGCTGTTTTTT	CASSIRGGGTGELFF
TRBV30	few	TRBJ1-2	-	TGTGCCTGGAGTGTAACAGGAGTCTATGGCTACACCTTC	CAWSVTGVYGYTF
TRBV24-1	few	TRBJ2-3	-	TGTGCCACCAGTGATTGGCCTGGAGGGCCCAGTGGTACGCAGTATTTT	CATSDWPGGPSGTQYF